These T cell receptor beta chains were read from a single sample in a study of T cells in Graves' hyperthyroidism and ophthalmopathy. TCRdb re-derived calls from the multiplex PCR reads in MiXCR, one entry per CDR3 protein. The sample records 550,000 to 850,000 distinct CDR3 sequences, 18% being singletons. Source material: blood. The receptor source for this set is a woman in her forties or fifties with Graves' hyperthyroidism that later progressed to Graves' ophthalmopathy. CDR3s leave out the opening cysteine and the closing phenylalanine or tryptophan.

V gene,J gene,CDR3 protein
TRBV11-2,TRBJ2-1,ASAGGAYNEQF
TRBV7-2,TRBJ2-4,ASSPTRGVAKNIQY
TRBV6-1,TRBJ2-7,ASRPVAGVSSYEQY
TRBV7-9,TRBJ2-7,ASSFWGTGDYEQY
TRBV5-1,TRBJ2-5,ASSFGAGQETQY
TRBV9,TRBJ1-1,ASSPSLGAMNTEAF
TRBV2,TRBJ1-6,ASSERGNAAPLH
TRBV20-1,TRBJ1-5,SAPRGSSNQPQH
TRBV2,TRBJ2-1,ASSLHPWENEQF
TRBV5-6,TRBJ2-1,ASSLPARGGLNEQF
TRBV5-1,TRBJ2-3,ASSLPTQDTDTQY
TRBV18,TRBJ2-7,ASSPFLAGGSSYEQY
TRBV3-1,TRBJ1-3,ASSQDPTGAYLDTIY
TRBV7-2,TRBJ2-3,ASSLDDFGDTQY
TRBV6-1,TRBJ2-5,ASSDRRTGGSETQY
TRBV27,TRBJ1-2,ASSLSVQGTYGYT
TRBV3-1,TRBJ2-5,ASSHSGTGMNLETQY
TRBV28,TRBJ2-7,ASSTPGLSTVYEQY
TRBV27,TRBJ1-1,ASTGTENTEAF
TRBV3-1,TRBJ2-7,ASSQATGEIEQY
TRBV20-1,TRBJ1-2,SARPTGGQSIINYGYT
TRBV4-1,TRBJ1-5,ASSQGRDNSNQPQH
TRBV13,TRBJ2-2,ASSPLLSTGELF
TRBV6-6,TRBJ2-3,ASSYNRGSTDTQY
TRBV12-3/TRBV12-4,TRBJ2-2,ASSLDRGFAGELF
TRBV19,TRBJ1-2,ASADGDYGYT
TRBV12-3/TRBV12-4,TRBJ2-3,ASSLVGGGLTDTQY
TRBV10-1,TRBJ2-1,ASNTRDLNEQF
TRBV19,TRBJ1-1,ASSMGFPGDTEAF
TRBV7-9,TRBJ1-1,ASSQGTGAAEAF
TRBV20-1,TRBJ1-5,SATGTGRGGSNQPQH
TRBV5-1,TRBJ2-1,VSSLAGEYNGQF
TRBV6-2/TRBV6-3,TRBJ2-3,ASEGGTSTDTQY
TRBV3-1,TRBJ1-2,ASSHSAGQPSNYGYT
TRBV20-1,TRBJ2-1,SAREWGSSYNEQF
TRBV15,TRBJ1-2,ATSREAGLRINYGYT
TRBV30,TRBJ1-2,AWSVRFEGYYGYT
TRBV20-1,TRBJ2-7,SAPPTASYEQY
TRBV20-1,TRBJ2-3,SASTQSTDTQY
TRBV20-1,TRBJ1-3,SARDLSFSGNTIY
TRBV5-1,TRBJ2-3,ASSLATTGTDTQY
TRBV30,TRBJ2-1,AWSRNPGHEQF
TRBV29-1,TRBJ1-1,SDWGGNTEAF
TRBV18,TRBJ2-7,ASFRQGSSYEQY
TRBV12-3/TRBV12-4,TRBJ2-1,ASSYGGPYNEQF
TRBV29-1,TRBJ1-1,SVVTVEAF
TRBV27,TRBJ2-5,ASSLLSHRGPEAQY
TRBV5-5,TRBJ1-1,ASSLAVGRTEAF
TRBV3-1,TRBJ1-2,ASSPRQVYGYT
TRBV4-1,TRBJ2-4,ASSQGPQGAKNIQY
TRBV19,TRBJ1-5,ASSKGDSNQPQH
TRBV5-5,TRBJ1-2,ASSSRTDNYGYT
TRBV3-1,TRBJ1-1,ASSNTLMNTEAF